These 24 T cell receptor beta chains originate from one sample sequenced in a study of blood T cell repertoires in COVID-19. Assay used: immunoSEQ multiplex PCR; TCRdb lists only in-frame clones, some missing. Of 120,000 to 150,000 clones listed, 80% were seen once; the top ten hold around 13%. The specimen sequenced was peripheral blood. Every receptor here comes from a man between 60 and 75 years old with active or convalescent COVID-19.

The genes are TRBV30 and TRBJ1-4; 8 nucleotides match TRBD1. The CDR3 loop spans 14 amino acids. V was clipped by 2 bases and J by 5 bases; unmatched bases: 4. The germline gives CDR1 GTSNPN, CDR2 SVGIG (reference sequence). The CDR3 nucleotides read TGTGCCTGGAGTAAGGGACAGGAGAATGAAAAACTGTTTTTT. Protein: CAWSKGQENEKLFF. Complete variable domain (other parts from reference TRBV30 and TRBJ1-4): SQTIHQWPATLVQPVGSPLSLECTVEGTSNPNLYWYRQAAGRGLQLLFYSVGIGQISSEVPQNLSASRPQDRQFILSSKKLLLSDSGFYLCAWSKGQENEKLFFGSGTQLSVL.

V usage is TRBV19 and J usage is TRBJ2-5; a possible D gene is TRBD1 (5 bases). This CDR3 has 13 amino acids. CDR1 LNHDA and CDR2 SQIVND come from the germline V gene (reference sequence). Trimming removed 5 bases at V and 0 bases at J, with 7 bases between. This CDR3 is CASSEGDQETQYF. CDR3 sequence (DNA): TGTGCCAGTAGTGAAGGGGACCAAGAGACCCAGTACTTC. Filled out from reference TRBV19 and TRBJ2-5, the complete variable domain reads DGGITQSPKYLFRKEGQNVTLSCEQNLNHDAMYWYRQDPGQGLRLIYYSQIVNDFQKGDIAEGYSVSREKKESFPLTVTSAQKNPTAFYLCASSEGDQETQYFGPGTRLLVL.

The J gene is TRBJ1-2, the V gene TRBV6-2 or TRBV6-3; TRBD1 agrees at 8 bases. V was pared by 4 bases and J by 10 bases, with 5 bases of the junction left unmatched. The germline gives CDR1 MNHEY, CDR2 SVGEGT. The CDR3 is 12 amino acids. The DNA of the CDR3 is TGTGCCAGCAGTTTGACAGGGGATGACTACACCTTC. The encoded protein is CASSLTGDDYTF.

This sequence joins TRBV28 and TRBJ2-2, with TRBD1 matching 10 bases. After removal of 6 bases from V and 1 base from J, the junction contained 2 bases not matched to a gene. The CDR3 contains 15 residues. Germline V CDR1 and CDR2: MDHEN, SYDVKM. The CDR3 sequence: CASRRDRGNTGELFF. As DNA, the CDR3 is TGTGCCAGCAGACGGGACAGGGGGAACACCGGGGAGCTGTTTTTT.

This chain connects TRBV14 to TRBJ1-6, with a possible D match to TRBD1 (6 bases). The germline gives CDR1 SGHDN, CDR2 FVKESK. The V gene lost 4 bases and the J gene lost 2 bases, with 15 bases spanning the gap. The CDR3 is 17 residues long. CDR3 loop: CASSPLQGFAYNSPLHF. In DNA form, the CDR3 reads TGTGCCAGCAGCCCACTACAGGGATTTGCCTATAATTCACCCCTCCACTTT.

The chain recombines TRBV5-4 with TRBJ2-5; D is undetermined. Trimming took 4 bases from V and 5 from J, leaving 15 bases between them. The CDR3 extends over 14 amino acids. The germline V gene encodes CDR1 SGHNT and CDR2 YYREEE (reference sequence). CDR3 loop: CASSKALVGETQYF. Here the CDR3 DNA reads TGTGCCAGCAGCAAGGCCTTGGTCGGGGAGACCCAGTACTTC.

The chain employs TRBV27 and TRBJ2-7; 7 bases agree with TRBD1. This CDR3 spans 16 amino acids. Trimming took 5 bases from V and 0 from J; bases not matched to a gene: 10. Germline CDR1 MNHEY, CDR2 SMNVEV (reference sequence). This CDR3 reads CASSPHAGTDSYEQYF. In DNA, the CDR3 is TGTGCCAGCAGTCCACACGCCGGGACAGACTCCTACGAGCAGTACTTC.

A single count supports this clone. In DNA, the CDR3 is TGTGCCAGCAGCTTAGGAGGTGGAGAGACCCAGTACTTC. This translates into CASSLGGGETQYF. The chain recombines TRBV11-3 with TRBJ2-5; D is ambiguous. V gave up 1 base and J gave up 4 bases, with 7 bases separating them. CDR1 and CDR2 from the germline V gene are SGHNT and YENEEA. The CDR3 loop spans 13 amino acids.

This rearrangement joins TRBV18 to TRBJ2-3; D may be TRBD2 (5 bases). Deletions cut 1 base from V and 2 bases from J, with 13 bases between. This CDR3 contains 16 residues. CDR1 is KGHSH, CDR2 LQKENI, per germline. The CDR3 protein is CASSPLRTAFTDTQYF. The CDR3 DNA reads as TGTGCCAGCTCACCACTAAGGACTGCCTTCACAGATACGCAGTATTTT.

The J gene is TRBJ2-5, the V gene TRBV24-1; perhaps TRBD2 as D (6 bases). The CDR3 is made up of 13 amino acids. Trimming pared 4 bases from V and 5 bases from J, leaving 10 bases between. The V gene's germline CDR1 is KGHDR and CDR2 SFDVKD. The CDR3 DNA reads as TGTGCCACCAGTGAGCTTGGGGGGGAGACCCAGTACTTC. It specifies CATSELGGETQYF.

V gene TRBV19 combines with J gene TRBJ1-6; no clear D gene. CDR1 LNHDA and CDR2 SQIVND come from the germline V gene (reference sequence). CDR3 length: 14 residues. Trimming took off 7 bases at V and 7 bases at J, with 14 bases between the two ends. CDR3 protein: CASIDMAGNSPLHF. The CDR3 DNA sequence: TGTGCCAGTATCGACATGGCTGGGAATTCACCCCTCCACTTT.

V and J are TRBV28 and TRBJ1-6; TRBD1 matches 8 bases. The germline V gene encodes CDR1 MDHEN and CDR2 SYDVKM. The CDR3 is made up of 15 amino acids. J lost 7 bases, V lost 10 bases, and 12 bases had no gene match. The CDR3 nucleotides read TGTGCCATCCCTTCGGACAGGGTCGAAAATTCACCCCTCCACTTT. Protein product: CAIPSDRVENSPLHF.

This rearrangement joins TRBV19 to TRBJ1-1, with 9 nucleotides matching TRBD1. Germline loops: CDR1 LNHDA, CDR2 SQIVND (reference sequence). The CDR3 length is 16 residues. V lost 1 base to trimming and J lost 2 bases; unmatched junction nucleotides: 5. Written as DNA, the CDR3 is TGTGCCAGTAGTATAGGTTGGGGACAGGGAAACACTGAAGCTTTCTTT. Translated, it gives CASSIGWGQGNTEAFF. The full variable domain, rest sourced from reference TRBV19 and TRBJ1-1, is DGGITQSPKYLFRKEGQNVTLSCEQNLNHDAMYWYRQDPGQGLRLIYYSQIVNDFQKGDIAEGYSVSREKKESFPLTVTSAQKNPTAFYLCASSIGWGQGNTEAFFGQGTRLTVV.

This clone has just one count. The gene calls are TRBV7-6 and TRBJ2-5; D remains unclear. Germline V gives CDR1 SGHVS, CDR2 FNYEAQ. The CDR3 totals 15 residues. Trimming took 4 bases from V and 2 from J, leaving 14 bases between them. The CDR3: CASSWSLNGQETQYF. Here the CDR3 DNA reads TGTGCCAGCAGCTGGTCTCTAAACGGGCAAGAGACCCAGTACTTC.

The genes are TRBV24-1 and TRBJ2-1; D is unclear. The length of the CDR3 is 13 residues. With 4 bases removed from V and 6 bases from J, the gap between germline ends came to 9 bases. The germline CDR1 and CDR2 sequences are KGHDR and SFDVKD. Written as DNA, the CDR3 is TGTGCCACCAGTGACCCCTTGAGCAATGAGCAGTTCTTC. Encoded protein: CATSDPLSNEQFF.

The chain employs TRBV2 and TRBJ2-5; 7 bases line up with TRBD1. This CDR3 is 13 amino acids long. Germline V gene data show CDR1 as SNHLY and CDR2 as FYNNEI. Trimming cost V 4 bases and J 9 bases; bases outside gene matches: 8. Written as DNA, the CDR3 is TGTGCCAGCAGTGTTAGGGGGCCCTCGGCCCAGTACTTC. It codes for CASSVRGPSAQYF.

V and J are TRBV5-6 and TRBJ2-5; 7 nucleotides align to TRBD2. This CDR3 contains 14 residues. Germline V gene sequence: CDR1 SGHDT, CDR2 YYEEEE. J gave up 2 bases and V 2 bases, and 3 bases lay outside the gene matches. The CDR3 region has the DNA TGTGCCAGCAGCTTCGCTAGCGGTCAAGAGACCCAGTACTTC. Translating gives CASSFASGQETQYF.

The J gene is TRBJ1-2, the V gene TRBV9; TRBD1 might be the D (6 bases). The CDR3 runs to 12 residues. The germline gives CDR1 SGDLS, CDR2 YYNGEE. Trimming shortened V by 4 bases and J by 9 bases, and 13 bases separated the two germline ends. CDR3 nucleotides: TGTGCCAGCAGCCCCCCCAGGGGACGCTACACCTTC. Protein sequence: CASSPPRGRYTF.

This chain joins TRBV12-2 and TRBJ2-7; the listed D gene, TRBD1, was not tested against the DNA. TRBV12-2 is designated a pseudogene. CDR3 size: 19 residues. CDR3 coding DNA: TGTGCAAGTCGCCATCCAGACAGCCGCGCACCGGGTTGTTCCTACGAGCAGTACTTC. Translation gives CASRHPDSRAPGCSYEQYF.

This clone was seen a few times. The gene calls are TRBV19 and TRBJ2-6; D uncertain. This CDR3 comprises 15 residues. Germline V gene sequence: CDR1 LNHDA, CDR2 SQIVND (reference sequence). The V and J ends lost 6 bases and 0 bases respectively, with 9 bases between them. In DNA form, the CDR3 reads TGTGCCAGTAGCCCAGGCGACTCTGGGGCCAACGTCCTGACTTTC. Protein: CASSPGDSGANVLTF.

J is TRBJ1-5 and V is TRBV7-9; D remains unclear. CDR1 is SEHNR, CDR2 FQNEAQ, per germline (reference sequence). This CDR3 spans 18 amino acids. Trimming took off 5 bases at V and 0 bases at J, with 20 bases between the two ends. Written as DNA, the CDR3 is TGTGCCAGCAGCGCTTATGGCACCACAAGATATAGCAATCAGCCCCAGCATTTT. This sequence encodes CASSAYGTTRYSNQPQHF.

The gene calls are TRBV2 and TRBJ2-5; D is unclear. Trimming pared 3 bases from V and 5 bases from J, leaving 7 bases between. The CDR3 consists of 12 residues. Germline V gene data show CDR1 as SNHLY and CDR2 as FYNNEI. CDR3 nucleotide sequence: TGTGCCAGCAGTGAGAACTCCGAGACCCAGTACTTC. This encodes CASSENSETQYF.

The CDR3 nucleotides read TGTGCCAGCAGCGGACAGGGCCATCAGCCCCAGCATTTT. Translated: CASSGQGHQPQHF. The chain links TRBV27 to TRBJ1-5; TRBD1 aligns across 8 bases. From germline, CDR1 is MNHEY and CDR2 SMNVEV (reference sequence). V trimming: 6 bases; J trimming: 5 bases; junction bases outside the gene matches: 3. The CDR3 runs to 13 residues.

The rearrangement joins TRBV6-2 or TRBV6-3 to TRBJ1-1; a possible D gene is TRBD1 (6 bases). Germline assignment: CDR1 MNHEY and CDR2 SVGEGT. The length of the CDR3 is 13 residues. The V end lost 2 bases, the J end lost 10 bases, and 14 bases lay between the germline ends. The CDR3 protein is CASSYPQGWRAFF. The CDR3 nucleotides are TGTGCCAGCAGTTACCCCCAGGGGTGGCGAGCTTTCTTT.